This T cell receptor beta chain was found in a study of shared clonotypes between healthy human individuals. Germline V gene data show CDR1 as SGHRS and CDR2 as YFSETQ. Trimming took 2 bases from V and 2 from J; bases not matched to a gene: 6. The CDR3 is 17 residues long. TCRdb's table, derived via immunoSEQ multiplex PCR, lists solely in-frame clones and lacks some. The data hold some 490,000 clones, with approximately 78% observed a single time. Specimen: PBMCs. The sequence was obtained from a woman in her thirties or forties in good health. Some clones in this sample may be carry-over from other donors' samples. The rearrangement uses TRBV5-1 and TRBJ2-2; 10 nucleotides match TRBD2. The CDR3 region has the DNA TGCGCCAGCAGCTTAGCGCTAGCGGGAGTAAACACCGGGGAGCTGTTTTTT. Its protein product is CASSLALAGVNTGELFF.